The 26 T cell receptor beta chains listed next were all sequenced from one sample in a study of CD4 T cells in relation to SARS-CoV-2 and coronaviruses. Unexposed donor CD4+ T cells date from about 2011-2018, before the COVID-19 pandemic. The table came from immunoSEQ multiplex PCR; TCRdb's copy has only in-frame clones and leaves some out. The profile shows roughly 71,000 clones, about nine tenths of them singletons. Sequencing was carried out using memory CD4+ T cells from PBMCs. The receptors derive from a human donor in good health.

The rearrangement uses TRBV7-2 and TRBJ1-5; D is unresolved. The CDR3 spans 14 residues. Germline assignment: CDR1 SGHTA and CDR2 FQGNSA. The V end lost 6 bases, the J end lost 0 bases, and 9 bases lay between the germline ends. The CDR3 protein is CASSRTNSNQPQHF. The CDR3 DNA reads as TGTGCCAGCAGTCGAACAAATAGCAATCAGCCCCAGCATTTT.

This chain links TRBV5-5 with TRBJ2-6; a weak D match, TRBD1 (5 bases). The V gene's germline CDR1 is SGHKS and CDR2 YYEKEE (reference sequence). V gave up 4 bases and J gave up 4 bases, with 15 bases separating them. The CDR3 consists of 16 residues. The CDR3 loop reads CASSHAKGQGANVLTF. The CDR3 bases are TGTGCCAGCAGCCATGCCAAGGGGCAGGGGGCCAACGTCCTGACTTTC.

This clone appeared a few times. The chain couples TRBV18 to TRBJ2-2; 7 bases are a match to TRBD1. The CDR3 is made up of 17 amino acids. The germline CDR1 and CDR2 sequences are KGHSH and LQKENI. The junction had 14 bases not matched to a gene; V was cut back by 4 bases and J by 6 bases. The chain's CDR3 is CASSQQKIQGTAGELFF. CDR3 nucleotide sequence: TGTGCCAGCTCACAACAAAAGATACAGGGGACGGCCGGGGAGCTGTTTTTT.

This clone was recorded a few times. The V call is TRBV3-1 (or the pseudogene TRBV3-2), the J call TRBJ2-5, with unresolved D. V was clipped by 0 bases and J by 5 bases, with 10 bases between them. CDR1 and CDR2 from the germline V gene are LGHDT and YNNKEL (reference sequence). The CDR3 is 14 residues long. The CDR3 region is CASSQDWIVETQYF. The CDR3 region has the DNA TGTGCCAGCAGCCAAGATTGGATAGTGGAGACCCAGTACTTC.

The chain is built from TRBV7-9 and TRBJ2-1; D assignment may be TRBD1 or TRBD2 (5 bases each). V was shortened by 0 bases and J by 5 bases, with 11 bases between the two germline ends. The CDR3 loop spans 15 amino acids. The germline CDR1 and CDR2 sequences are SEHNR and FQNEAQ (reference sequence). CDR3 region: CASSLAGTPDNEQFF. As DNA, the CDR3 is TGTGCCAGCAGCTTAGCCGGGACCCCAGACAATGAGCAGTTCTTC.

This clone was seen just once. The gene calls are TRBV5-1 and TRBJ1-5, with D tentatively TRBD1 (5 bases). The CDR3 has 19 amino acids. Trimming left V 3 bases short and J 3 bases short, with 25 bases between. Germline loops: CDR1 SGHRS, CDR2 YFSETQ. For the CDR3, the DNA is TGCGCCAGCAGCTCGGACGGTCCCCGGGTCCAGGGACTCAATCAGCCCCAGCATTTT. It is translated as CASSSDGPRVQGLNQPQHF.

The chain employs TRBV24-1 and TRBJ2-3, with TRBD2 identical over 8 bases. V shed 0 bases and J 4 bases; nucleotides not matched to a gene: 2. This CDR3 has 15 residues. Germline V lookup: CDR1 KGHDR, CDR2 SFDVKD. CDR3 protein: CATSDLKTSADTQYF. DNA of the CDR3: TGTGCCACCAGTGATTTGAAGACTAGCGCAGATACGCAGTATTTT.

The chain carries TRBV29-1 and TRBJ1-1, with D unclear. In germline, CDR1 is SQVTM, CDR2 ANQGSEA. The CDR3 is made up of 11 amino acids. The germline V and J ends were trimmed by 8 bases and 1 base, with 8 bases remaining between them. The DNA of the CDR3 is TGCAGCACCGTAAGGAACACTGAAGCTTTCTTT. Amino acids: CSTVRNTEAFF.

The genes are TRBV11-2 and TRBJ1-4; 8 bases line up with TRBD1. Germline V gives CDR1 SGHAT, CDR2 FQNNGV. This CDR3 contains 15 residues. V trimming: 4 bases; J trimming: 5 bases; junction bases outside the gene matches: 6. CDR3 nucleotide sequence: TGTGCCAGCAGCTCAAACCAGGGGGCAAATGAAAAACTGTTTTTT. Translating it yields CASSSNQGANEKLFF.

The rearrangement uses TRBV5-1 and TRBJ1-1; a weak D match, TRBD1 (5 bases). Looked up from germline, CDR1 is SGHRS and CDR2 is YFSETQ. Deletions cut 4 bases from V and 4 bases from J, with 17 bases between. The CDR3 runs to 15 residues. The CDR3 protein is CASSPAGQRGTEAFF. CDR3 bases: TGCGCCAGCAGCCCGGCGGGGCAGAGGGGCACTGAAGCTTTCTTT.

The J gene is TRBJ2-3, the V gene TRBV4-1; possible D gene TRBD1, 6 bases. The CDR3 is 15 amino acids. V was pared by 0 bases and J by 4 bases, with 11 bases between. The germline gives CDR1 MGHRA, CDR2 YSYEKL. Here the CDR3 DNA reads TGCGCCAGCAGCCAAGACAGGGGAGAGGCAGATACGCAGTATTTT. It specifies CASSQDRGEADTQYF.

V is TRBV11-3 and J is TRBJ2-3; D not resolved. V was shortened by 5 bases and J by 0 bases, with 6 bases between the two germline ends. Germline values: CDR1 SGHNT, CDR2 YENEEA. This CDR3 region has 13 residues. This chain's CDR3 is CASSQGSTDTQYF. In DNA, the CDR3 is TGTGCCAGCAGCCAAGGGAGCACAGATACGCAGTATTTT.

The chain is built from TRBV7-3 and TRBJ2-7; D is unresolved. Trimming took 0 bases from V and 3 from J, leaving 6 bases between them. The CDR3 loop spans 13 amino acids. Germline V gene lookup returns CDR1 SGHTA and CDR2 FQGTGA. The CDR3 DNA reads TGTGCCAGCAGCTTAACGAGGTACTACGAGCAGTACTTC. Translating gives CASSLTRYYEQYF.

V is TRBV7-9 and J is TRBJ2-5; D is ambiguous. The germline gives CDR1 SEHNR, CDR2 FQNEAQ (reference sequence). The CDR3 length is 12 residues. Deletions cut 0 bases from V and 5 bases from J, with 4 bases between. The CDR3 is CASSLATETQYF. CDR3 DNA: TGTGCCAGCAGCTTAGCTACTGAGACCCAGTACTTC. The whole variable domain, remainder taken from reference TRBV7-9 and TRBJ2-5, is DTGVSQNPRHKITKRGQNVTFRCDPISEHNRLYWYRQTLGQGPEFLTYFQNEAQLEKSRLLSDRFSAERPKGSFSTLEIQRTEQGDSAMYLCASSLATETQYFGPGTRLLVL.

Comment on this clone: Sequence at one end of the junction differs from germline and may be a read error. Other DNA sequences in the sample encode the same CDR3. The chain carries TRBV28 and TRBJ1-5; D unresolved. Germline V CDR1 and CDR2: MDHEN, SYDVKM. The CDR3 sequence is 11 residues long. This CDR3 reads CASSYSPPQHF. The CDR3 DNA follows: TGCGCCAGCAGTTACAGTCCGCCTCAGCATTTT.

The rearrangement uses TRBV11-3 and TRBJ2-5, with D maybe TRBD2 (5 bases). V lost 4 bases, J lost 7 bases, and 16 bases lay in between. Germline lookup yields CDR1 SGHNT and CDR2 YENEEA. This CDR3 is built from 14 residues. CDR3 protein: CASSSRTNEGTQYF. In DNA form, the CDR3 reads TGTGCCAGCAGCTCCCGCACGAATGAGGGGACCCAGTACTTC.

This clone was recorded once. V and J are TRBV3-1 (or the pseudogene TRBV3-2) and TRBJ2-5; a weak D match, TRBD1 (6 bases). V gave up 1 base and J gave up 5 bases, with 8 bases separating them. CDR1 and CDR2 (germline): LGHDT, YNNKEL (reference sequence). The CDR3 spans 13 residues. The CDR3 loop reads CASSQGQGETQYF. In DNA, the CDR3 is TGTGCCAGCAGCCAAGGGCAGGGGGAGACCCAGTACTTC.

The chain employs TRBV2 and TRBJ2-7; no clear D gene. V lost 6 bases, J lost 6 bases, and 24 bases lay in between. CDR1 and CDR2 from the germline V gene are SNHLY and FYNNEI. The CDR3 has 16 residues. The CDR3: CASRIMGFSGAGEQYF. DNA of the CDR3: TGTGCCAGCAGGATAATGGGTTTCTCTGGAGCAGGCGAGCAGTACTTC. Full variable domain (rest looked up from reference TRBV2 and TRBJ2-7): EPEVTQTPSHQVTQMGQEVILRCVPISNHLYFYWYRQILGQKVEFLVSFYNNEISEKSEIFDDQFSVERPDGSNFTLKIRSTKLEDSAMYFCASRIMGFSGAGEQYFGPGTRLTVT.

This chain links TRBV9 with TRBJ1-2, with 7 bases fitting TRBD1. This CDR3 spans 14 amino acids. J gave up 4 bases and V 4 bases, and 7 bases lay outside the gene matches. From germline, CDR1 is SGDLS and CDR2 YYNGEE. The CDR3 spells CASSWGQLAYGYTF. CDR3 sequence (DNA): TGTGCCAGCAGCTGGGGACAGTTGGCCTATGGCTACACCTTC.

The chain employs TRBV2 and TRBJ2-7; 7 bases line up with TRBD2. CDR1 is SNHLY and CDR2 is FYNNEI in the germline V gene. V lost 10 bases, J lost 7 bases, and 13 bases stayed unmatched. CDR3 length equals 13 residues. CDR3 bases: TGTGCCACTCAGAAGGATGGGAGGGGAGAGCAGTACTTC. Protein: CATQKDGRGEQYF.

V is TRBV5-1 and J is TRBJ2-1, with D maybe TRBD1 (6 bases). The CDR3 loop spans 15 amino acids. Germline V gene sequence: CDR1 SGHRS, CDR2 YFSETQ. Trimming left V 3 bases short and J 6 bases short, with 16 bases between. CDR3 loop: CASSSGQNPTNEQFF. In nucleotides, the CDR3 is TGCGCCAGCAGCTCCGGACAGAATCCCACCAATGAGCAGTTCTTC.

V gene TRBV5-1 combines with J gene TRBJ2-7, with TRBD1 as a possible D gene (6 bases). V shed 0 bases and J shed 1 base, with 11 bases lying between them. The CDR3 is 15 amino acids. The germline V gene encodes CDR1 SGHRS and CDR2 YFSETQ. As DNA, the CDR3 is TGCGCCAGCAGCTTGGGGCCGGACAGTTCCTACGAGCAGTACTTC. Residues: CASSLGPDSSYEQYF.

The V and J genes are TRBV5-1 and TRBJ2-7; 11 bases match TRBD2. V trimming: 4 bases; J trimming: 4 bases; junction bases outside the gene matches: 16. CDR1 is SGHRS, CDR2 YFSETQ, per germline. CDR3 length: 18 amino acids. Here the CDR3 DNA reads TGCGCCAGCAGCCCCGGGACTAGCGGAGCACTGAACTCGTACGAGCAGTACTTC. Translation gives CASSPGTSGALNSYEQYF.

The genes are TRBV20-1 and TRBJ2-1; D might be TRBD1 (7 bases). Germline V gene lookup returns CDR1 DFQATT and CDR2 SNEGSKA (reference sequence). There are 11 residues in the CDR3. CDR3 bases: TGCAGCGCAGGGGGGCACAATGAGCAGTTCTTC. This translates into CSAGGHNEQFF.

This chain uses TRBV5-1 with TRBJ2-3, with a possible D match to TRBD2 (5 bases). CDR1 is SGHRS and CDR2 is YFSETQ in the germline V gene. The CDR3 sequence is 13 residues long. The V end lost 0 bases, the J end lost 5 bases, and 7 bases lay between the germline ends. CDR3 nucleotides: TGCGCCAGCAGCTTGGCCCGGGGAGATACGCAGTATTTT. It yields the protein CASSLARGDTQYF.

The chain links TRBV3-1 (or the pseudogene TRBV3-2) to TRBJ2-2, with 8 nucleotides matching TRBD1. From germline, CDR1 is LGHDT and CDR2 YNNKEL (reference sequence). Germline trimming cut 3 bases from V and 4 bases from J; bases unmatched to any gene: 4. CDR3 length equals 15 residues. The CDR3 sequence: CASSHRQGSTGELFF. In nucleotides, the CDR3 is TGTGCCAGCAGCCATCGACAGGGGAGCACCGGGGAGCTGTTTTTT.